This T cell receptor (beta chain) is drawn from a study of blood T cells in healthy people across ages. Study results and limitations: Calculation of diversity from one million T cells yielded estimates considered to be underestimates.

In its sample, this clonotype was seen a few times. Its antigen remains unknown. For the second PCR, which ran for about 7 to 11 cycles, a sample-barcoded 5' primer and a J-beta primer mix were used. TCRdb reanalysed the 5' RACE reads using MiXCR and keeps one entry per CDR3 protein. The table includes approximately 800,000 distinct CDR3 sequences, 20% to 25% detected once. Each of the donors had around 10 milliliters of peripheral blood drawn into EDTA-treated Vacutainer tubes. Germline V lookup: CDR1 SGHTA, CDR2 FQGNSA. The CDR3 length is 13 residues. Trimming took 1 base from V and 3 from J, leaving 7 bases between them. This sample also appeared in a second study, on T cells of mothers and their children. That study adds: Mother-child pairs who were related displayed a slightly higher overlap than unrelated pairs, a difference that was non-significant.

The chain uses TRBV7-2 and TRBJ2-7; D remains ambiguous. The sequenced material came from blood. This TCR was sampled from a boy aged 10-17 years in good health. The CDR3 sequence is CASSLGINYEQYF. The CDR3 DNA follows: TGTGCCAGCAGCTTAGGGATAAACTACGAGCAGTACTTC.